Listed below are T cell receptor beta chains from one sample, sequenced in a study of blood T cells in healthy people across ages. TCRdb reprocessed the 5' RACE reads via MiXCR and lists one record per CDR3 protein. The sample has 450,000 to 650,000 distinct CDR3 sequences; around 24% are singletons. The sample was also reused in another study, on T cells of mothers and their children.

The sequenced sample was blood. These receptors were obtained from a boy between 5 and 17 years old in good health. The CDR3 runs from the conserved cysteine through the conserved F or W. Each record gives: V gene, D gene, CDR3 protein. A D gene is named only where the DNA matches it firmly.

TRBV7-3 | - | CASSSQPSSGANVLTF
TRBV14 | TRBD1 | CASSLKQGSYEQYF
TRBV20-1 | TRBD1 | CSAPDRGRGGYTF
TRBV3-1 | - | CASSQGRVADTQYF
TRBV7-2 | - | CASSLVEGSGNTIYF
TRBV7-2 | TRBD2 | CASSLAGTSVIETQYF
TRBV7-2 | TRBD1 | CASSLKQGVKQFF
TRBV4-2 | TRBD2 | CASSQVGLAEGRAKNIQYF
TRBV20-1 | - | CSASSGLILAKNIQYF
TRBV4-3 | - | CASSQGAGGEQYF
TRBV5-1 | TRBD1 | CASSQEPGGTGNTIYF
TRBV28 | - | CASSLHGALTEQYF
TRBV2 | - | CASSGGGRVTVDEQFF
TRBV9 | - | CASSPDGYQETQYF
TRBV20-1 | - | CSARFWGGSDEQFF
TRBV7-8 | - | CASSLAVRVKTYEQYF
TRBV12-3/TRBV12-4 | - | CASSFVGGQETQYF
TRBV19 | TRBD2 | CASSMGPSGISYEQYF
TRBV2 | - | CASSEAIGAYNEQFF
TRBV28 | TRBD1 | CASSAQGEGAWSPLHF
TRBV4-2 | - | CASSRGEASTDTQYF
TRBV6-5 | - | CASSSPRDSYNEQFF
TRBV27 | TRBD1 | CASGRGQGNYGYTF
TRBV20-1 | - | CSARAYGIETQYF
TRBV27 | - | CASSYRQPYEQYF
TRBV7-8 | - | CASSASSQGYANTGELFF
TRBV28 | TRBD2 | CASSLVRGGGREDEQYF
TRBV28 | - | CASSLFLVSPLHF
TRBV7-9 | TRBD2 | CASSFGGVPYEQYF
TRBV27 | - | CASSLEGGQQFF
TRBV7-2 | - | CASSSGGSSSGNTIYF
TRBV29-1 | - | CSVDLSTWSGANVLTF
TRBV28 | - | CASSLLGDTSYEQYF
TRBV5-1 | - | CASSLEASGANVLTF
TRBV11-2 | TRBD2 | CASSLVRAGGRNEQFF
TRBV20-1 | TRBD1 | CSARGSGTAPYEQYF
TRBV6-6 | TRBD1 | CASSMTGGAPNEQFF
TRBV6-2/TRBV6-3 | - | CASSYWTDTRLAKNIQYF
TRBV7-2 | - | CASSSGLEQYF
TRBV7-2 | TRBD2 | CASSFGLALAKNIQYF
TRBV6-1 | - | CASSEALGRVETQYF
TRBV27 | TRBD1 | CASSLGTGGWREKLFF
TRBV6-5 | - | CGSGRSTDTQYF
TRBV28 | - | CASSPRPRAGAVPTDTQYF
TRBV14 | TRBD1 | CASSHFSGDRTQETQYF
TRBV27 | - | CASSLNLGAHEQFF
TRBV28 | TRBD1 | CASSPAGGRAKNIQYF
TRBV6-5 | - | CASSEDSSTDTQYF
TRBV7-3 | - | CASSSQHLKTSYNEQYF
TRBV7-9 | - | CATTSPGTGFYEQYF
TRBV27 | TRBD2 | CASSLSSGAYNEQFF
TRBV6-2/TRBV6-3 | - | CASSYQQGMDHTDTQYF
TRBV9 | - | CASSTFGNEKLFF
TRBV4-3 | TRBD1 | CASSQVGQGVPNEQFF
TRBV12-3/TRBV12-4 | - | CASSLRGPGNTIYF
TRBV6-5 | - | CASGRKQADTQYF
TRBV20-1 | TRBD1 | CSAREGQSNQPQHF